The rows below give T cell receptor beta chains drawn from one sample of a study of T cell repertoires in cytomegalovirus infection. Via MiXCR, TCRdb re-called the reads, giving one row per CDR3 protein. The sample lists hundreds of thousands of distinct CDR3 sequences, under 40% seen once, with roughly 13% in the top ten. Sequencing was done on a sample of PBMCs. Every receptor here comes from a human donor in good health (CMV status not recorded). Some clones in this sample may be carry-over from other donors' samples. Both conserved end residues are trimmed from each CDR3. Each record gives: V gene, J gene, CDR3 protein.

v_gene: TRBV25-1
j_gene: TRBJ2-5
CDR3aa: ASSRDRRETQY

v_gene: TRBV6-1
j_gene: TRBJ2-1
CDR3aa: ASSSGLAGGISYNEQF

v_gene: TRBV4-2
j_gene: TRBJ2-3
CDR3aa: ASSQGGGPKDTQY

v_gene: TRBV6-6
j_gene: TRBJ2-7
CDR3aa: ASSYGGGLAYEQY

v_gene: TRBV6-1
j_gene: TRBJ1-2
CDR3aa: ASSEQGWSANYGYT

v_gene: TRBV4-3
j_gene: TRBJ2-5
CDR3aa: ASSQDTGAAETQY

v_gene: TRBV5-6
j_gene: TRBJ1-6
CDR3aa: ASSVDATLH

v_gene: TRBV27
j_gene: TRBJ2-1
CDR3aa: ASSPNPSGSEQF

v_gene: TRBV7-6
j_gene: TRBJ1-1
CDR3aa: ASSPMGIAPEAF

v_gene: TRBV6-5
j_gene: TRBJ1-3
CDR3aa: ASSYGAGLSGNTIY

v_gene: TRBV7-8
j_gene: TRBJ1-4
CDR3aa: ASSLASPGEKLF

v_gene: TRBV7-9
j_gene: TRBJ1-2
CDR3aa: ASSLLGQELIYGYT

v_gene: TRBV29-1
j_gene: TRBJ2-7
CDR3aa: SVEAGAQEQY

v_gene: TRBV7-2
j_gene: TRBJ1-5
CDR3aa: ASSSTDRNQPQH

v_gene: TRBV7-8
j_gene: TRBJ1-1
CDR3aa: ASSLEHNTEAF

v_gene: TRBV4-2
j_gene: TRBJ1-6
CDR3aa: ASSQDMGQINSPLH

v_gene: TRBV6-2/TRBV6-3
j_gene: TRBJ1-2
CDR3aa: ASSYGQGGYT

v_gene: TRBV6-2/TRBV6-3
j_gene: TRBJ1-2
CDR3aa: ASNTGGFGGYT

v_gene: TRBV2
j_gene: TRBJ2-1
CDR3aa: ASSLKGPLHYNEQF

v_gene: TRBV6-8
j_gene: TRBJ2-1
CDR3aa: ASSSAYNEQF

v_gene: TRBV2
j_gene: TRBJ2-7
CDR3aa: ASSQSGLLSEQY

v_gene: TRBV28
j_gene: TRBJ2-7
CDR3aa: ASSSTPDREYEQY

v_gene: TRBV7-8
j_gene: TRBJ2-3
CDR3aa: ASSPRVTSGFTDTQY